The rows below give T cell receptor beta chains drawn from one sample of a study of T-cell memory formation after mild COVID-19. TCRdb re-analysed the 5' RACE reads in MiXCR, keeping a single row per CDR3 protein. The sample carries under 50,000 distinct CDR3 sequences, roughly a quarter recorded once. Sequenced material: PBMCs or a T cell subset sorted from them (not recorded which). Receptor source: a man younger than 30 who had mild COVID-19 (a few samples of this study predate the infection). Cell type and time point are not known. Each CDR3 is given with its conserved first and last residue. The D gene is left open where the match is weak. Clone sizes are given selectively: once, few, many, or a class where the clone is expanded.

j_gene | v_gene | d_gene | abundance | len | CDR3aa | CDR3nt
TRBJ2-5 | TRBV4-1 | TRBD2 | - | 17 | CASSGHGGSGERETQYF | TGCGCCAGCAGCGGTCACGGGGGTAGCGGGGAGCGAGAGACCCAGTACTTC
TRBJ2-2 | TRBV5-1 | - | - | 14 | CASSFRAHTGELFF | TGCGCCAGCAGCTTCCGGGCCCACACCGGGGAGCTGTTTTTT
TRBJ1-2 | TRBV30 | - | few | 12 | CAWNGLTYGYTF | TGTGCCTGGAATGGGCTGACCTATGGCTACACCTTC
TRBJ2-1 | TRBV4-3 | TRBD1 | - | 17 | CASSQDRRTGGINEQFF | TGCGCCAGCAGCCAAGACCGCCGGACAGGGGGCATTAATGAGCAGTTCTTC
TRBJ2-3 | TRBV7-9 | TRBD1 | few | 14 | CASSSGQGLDTQYF | TGTGCCAGCAGCTCGGGACAGGGGTTGGATACGCAGTATTTT
TRBJ2-3 | TRBV19 | - | - | 15 | CASSASGALGDTQYF | TGTGCCAGTAGCGCCTCCGGGGCCCTTGGAGATACGCAGTATTTT
TRBJ2-7 | TRBV29-1 | TRBD1 | few | 13 | CSVGGTGTYEQYF | TGCAGCGTTGGTGGGACAGGGACCTACGAGCAGTACTTC
TRBJ2-5 | TRBV2 | TRBD1 | - | 14 | CASSTGTGDETQYF | TGTGCCAGCAGTACCGGGACAGGGGATGAGACCCAGTACTTC
TRBJ1-2 | TRBV6-6 | - | - | 15 | CASSTWVDGGYGYTF | TGTGCCAGCAGCACCTGGGTAGACGGAGGATATGGCTACACCTTC
TRBJ2-3 | TRBV5-5 | TRBD2 | few | 16 | CASSLAGLADGDTQYF | TGTGCCAGCAGCTTGGCCGGACTAGCTGACGGAGATACGCAGTATTTT
TRBJ2-5 | TRBV5-1 | TRBD1 | few | 16 | CASSVNLRTGRETQYF | TGCGCCAGCAGCGTAAACCTACGGACAGGGAGGGAGACCCAGTACTTC
TRBJ1-2 | TRBV5-1 | - | few | 11 | CASSMGHGYTF | TGCGCCAGCAGCATGGGCCATGGCTACACCTTC